The 20 T cell receptor beta chains presented below share a single source sample, sequenced in a study of blood T cell repertoires in COVID-19. Generated by immunoSEQ multiplex PCR, the TCRdb table keeps only in-frame clones and is missing some. The sample shows 150,000 to 200,000 clones, roughly four fifths of them seen only once. Sequencing used peripheral blood. These TCRs come from a woman in her 70s with COVID-19, enrolled during active disease.

J is TRBJ1-5 and V is TRBV6-6; D gene uncertain. Germline CDR1 reads MNHNY; CDR2 reads SVGAGI (reference sequence). V was clipped by 2 bases and J by 2 bases, with 7 bases between them. The CDR3 runs 14 residues. Here the CDR3 reads CASSYATGNQPQHF. The DNA of the CDR3 is TGTGCCAGCAGTTACGCTACGGGCAATCAGCCCCAGCATTTT.

This chain links TRBV27 with TRBJ1-6; 10 bases are shared with TRBD1. V trimming: 3 bases; J trimming: 8 bases; junction bases outside the gene matches: 4. Per germline, CDR1 MNHEY and CDR2 SMNVEV (reference sequence). CDR3 length: 15 amino acids. CDR3 bases: TGTGCCAGCAGTTTTGGTGGGACAGGGGATTCACCCCTCCACTTT. As protein: CASSFGGTGDSPLHF.

V and J are TRBV7-8 and TRBJ1-2; TRBD1 aligns across 9 bases. Germline V gives CDR1 SGHVS, CDR2 FQNEAQ. Trimming at V came to 1 base and at J to 5 bases, leaving 5 bases not matched to a gene. This CDR3 contains 15 residues. The CDR3 loop reads CASSLGGDREYGYTF. The CDR3 DNA sequence: TGTGCCAGCAGCTTAGGGGGGGACAGGGAATATGGCTACACCTTC.

V usage is TRBV28 and J usage is TRBJ1-6; 7 bases agree with TRBD1. Germline V gene sequence: CDR1 MDHEN, CDR2 SYDVKM. V trimming: 6 bases; J trimming: 5 bases; junction bases outside the gene matches: 7. This CDR3 contains 15 residues. Written as DNA, the CDR3 is TGTGCCAGCAGACCCCCGACAGGGAATAATTCACCCCTCCACTTT. It translates to CASRPPTGNNSPLHF. Combining the CDR3 with reference TRBV28 and TRBJ1-6 gives the whole variable domain DVKVTQSSRYLVKRTGEKVFLECVQDMDHENMFWYRQDPGLGLRLIYFSYDVKMKEKGDIPEGYSVSREKKERFSLILESASTNQTSMYLCASRPPTGNNSPLHFGNGTRLTVT.

V gene TRBV28 combines with J gene TRBJ1-6, with D possibly being TRBD1 (6 bases). V dropped 2 bases and J dropped 10 bases, with 18 bases sitting between them. CDR1 MDHEN and CDR2 SYDVKM come from the germline V gene. The CDR3 is 16 residues long. The CDR3 is CASSLTQGNSNSPLHF. The DNA for the CDR3 is TGTGCCAGCAGTTTAACACAGGGTAACAGCAACTCACCCCTCCACTTT.

This clone was detected only a few times. The chain has TRBV30 and TRBJ2-2; 9 positions agree with TRBD2. The germline V gene encodes CDR1 GTSNPN and CDR2 SVGIG (reference sequence). The CDR3 is 13 amino acids. Trimming cost V 3 bases and J 4 bases; bases outside gene matches: 0. Here the CDR3 DNA reads TGTGCCTGGAGGACTAGCGGCACCGGGGAGCTGTTTTTT. This gives the protein CAWRTSGTGELFF.

The rearrangement uses TRBV5-1 and TRBJ1-4, with 10 bases fitting TRBD1. CDR3 length: 14 amino acids. Trimming cost V 2 bases and J 10 bases; bases outside gene matches: 5. Per germline, CDR1 SGHRS and CDR2 YFSETQ. CDR3: CASSLPTGGGKLFF. In DNA form, the CDR3 reads TGCGCCAGCAGCTTACCGACAGGGGGCGGAAAACTGTTTTTT.

This clone was seen many times. The rearrangement joins TRBV18 to TRBJ1-1; a possible D gene is TRBD1 (5 bases). Germline CDR1 reads KGHSH; CDR2 reads LQKENI. There are 16 residues in the CDR3. Trimming took 3 bases from V and 0 from J, leaving 14 bases between them. CDR3 nucleotide sequence: TGTGCCAGCTCACCCCCATGGGCGGGACTGAACACTGAAGCTTTCTTT. Protein product: CASSPPWAGLNTEAFF.

The rearrangement uses TRBV4-1 and TRBJ2-7, with 9 positions matching TRBD2. The CDR3 consists of 16 residues. The germline gives CDR1 MGHRA, CDR2 YSYEKL. Trimming cost V 3 bases and J 2 bases; bases outside gene matches: 8. The CDR3 loop reads CASSQSGGGRAYEQYF. The DNA of the CDR3 is TGCGCCAGCAGCCAGTCAGGCGGCGGGAGGGCCTACGAGCAGTACTTC.

This clone has a handful of counts. This chain uses TRBV4-1 with TRBJ1-3, with TRBD1 as a possible D gene (6 bases). The V end lost 4 bases, the J end lost 4 bases, and 17 bases lay between the germline ends. Germline CDR1 is MGHRA and CDR2 is YSYEKL. The length of the CDR3 is 16 residues. The CDR3 DNA reads TGCGCCAGCAGCCGCATCGACAGGAGCGAGGGAAACACCATATATTTT. This encodes CASSRIDRSEGNTIYF.

The chain combines TRBV30 with TRBJ2-1; 14 bases map to TRBD2. The CDR3 runs to 19 residues. Germline V gene lookup returns CDR1 GTSNPN and CDR2 SVGIG (reference sequence). V shed 0 bases and J 2 bases; nucleotides not matched to a gene: 9. CDR3 nucleotide sequence: TGTGCCTGGAGTGTAGTAGGACTAGCGGGAGGTTCCACCTACAATGAGCAGTTCTTC. Protein product: CAWSVVGLAGGSTYNEQFF.

The chain carries TRBV7-2 and TRBJ2-7; 13 bases agree with TRBD2. The CDR3 sequence is 16 residues long. The V gene's germline CDR1 is SGHTA and CDR2 FQGNSA. With V trimmed by 2 bases and J by 1 base, 2 bases remained unmatched. The chain's CDR3 is CASSLRTSGSSYEQYF. Written as DNA, the CDR3 is TGTGCCAGCAGCTTACGGACTAGCGGGAGTTCCTACGAGCAGTACTTC.

This clone came up once. This chain uses TRBV5-4 with TRBJ1-4; no definite D call. The CDR3 has 15 amino acids. The germline gives CDR1 SGHNT, CDR2 YYREEE (reference sequence). The V end lost 0 bases, the J end lost 8 bases, and 14 bases lay between the germline ends. CDR3 DNA: TGTGCCAGCAGCTTGGGTTTAGGAGTCAGAGAAAAACTGTTTTTT. It is translated as CASSLGLGVREKLFF.

Points on this clone: Within the sample, other DNA sequences also encode this same CDR3. The CDR3 DNA sequence: TGTGCCAGCAGTTTCGGGGGACCCTACGAGCAGTACTTC. Its translation is CASSFGGPYEQYF. The chain couples TRBV28 to TRBJ2-7, with D tentatively TRBD2 (6 bases). The CDR3 contains 13 residues. V lost 3 bases and J 2 bases, leaving 8 bases between the germline ends. The germline V gene encodes CDR1 MDHEN and CDR2 SYDVKM. Combining the CDR3 with reference TRBV28 and TRBJ2-7 gives the whole variable domain DVKVTQSSRYLVKRTGEKVFLECVQDMDHENMFWYRQDPGLGLRLIYFSYDVKMKEKGDIPEGYSVSREKKERFSLILESASTNQTSMYLCASSFGGPYEQYFGPGTRLTVT.

V usage is TRBV28 and J usage is TRBJ2-7; possible D gene TRBD1, 7 bases. Trimming took off 9 bases at V and 1 base at J, with 13 bases between the two ends. Per the germline V gene, CDR1 is MDHEN and CDR2 is SYDVKM. The CDR3 consists of 13 residues. The CDR3 DNA reads as TGTGCCAGTATCGCAGGGGGGTCCTACGAGCAGTACTTC. This sequence encodes CASIAGGSYEQYF.

The chain joins TRBV18 to TRBJ1-2; 11 nucleotides line up with TRBD1. CDR3 length equals 15 residues. The germline V gene encodes CDR1 KGHSH and CDR2 LQKENI. V was pared by 2 bases and J by 6 bases, with 5 bases of the junction left unmatched. The CDR3 here is CASSPTGQGGNGYTF. In DNA, the CDR3 is TGTGCCAGCTCACCAACGGGACAGGGGGGGAATGGCTACACCTTC.

V is TRBV28 and J is TRBJ1-2; 9 bases map to TRBD1. CDR3 size: 17 residues. V lost 0 bases, J lost 4 bases, and 9 bases stayed unmatched. The germline V gene has CDR1 MDHEN and CDR2 SYDVKM. CDR3 DNA: TGTGCCAGCAGTTTATGGCATCGGGGACAGGGTTCCTATGGCTACACCTTC. It is translated as CASSLWHRGQGSYGYTF.

V usage is TRBV2 and J usage is TRBJ1-3; D possibly corresponds to TRBD1 (6 bases). From germline, CDR1 is SNHLY and CDR2 FYNNEI. The germline V and J ends were trimmed by 7 bases and 4 bases, with 14 bases remaining between them. This CDR3 is built from 14 residues. As DNA, the CDR3 is TGTGCCAGCATGTTAACAGGGTCGGGAAACACCATATATTTT. The encoded protein is CASMLTGSGNTIYF.

The chain joins TRBV14 to TRBJ2-5; perhaps TRBD1 as D (5 bases). Per the germline V gene, CDR1 is SGHDN and CDR2 is FVKESK. Deletions cut 4 bases from V and 3 bases from J, with 15 bases between. CDR3 length equals 15 residues. CDR3 DNA: TGTGCCAGCAGCCCCCAAGCTGGGGCAAAAGAGACCCAGTACTTC. Protein: CASSPQAGAKETQYF.

The chain has TRBV7-2 and TRBJ1-1; 7 bases line up with TRBD1. This CDR3 spans 13 amino acids. Germline V gives CDR1 SGHTA, CDR2 FQGNSA. Losses at the gene ends were 5 bases for V and 4 bases for J; bases not matched to a gene: 4. The CDR3 sequence: CASSRDRVTEAFF. The CDR3 nucleotides read TGTGCCAGCAGCAGAGACAGGGTCACTGAAGCTTTCTTT.